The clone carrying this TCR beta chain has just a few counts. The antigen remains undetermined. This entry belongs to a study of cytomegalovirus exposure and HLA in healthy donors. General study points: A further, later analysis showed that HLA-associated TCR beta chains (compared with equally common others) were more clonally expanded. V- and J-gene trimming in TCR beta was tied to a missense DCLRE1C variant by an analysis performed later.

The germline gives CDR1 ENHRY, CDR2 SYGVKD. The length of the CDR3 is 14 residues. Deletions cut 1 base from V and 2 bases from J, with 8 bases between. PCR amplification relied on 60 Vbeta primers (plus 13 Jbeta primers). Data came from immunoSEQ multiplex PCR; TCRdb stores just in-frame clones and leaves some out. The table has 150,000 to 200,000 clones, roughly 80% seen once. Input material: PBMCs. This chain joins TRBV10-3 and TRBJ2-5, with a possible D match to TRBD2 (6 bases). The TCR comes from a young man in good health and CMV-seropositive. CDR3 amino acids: CAISEFGTQETQYF. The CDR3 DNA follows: TGTGCCATCAGTGAGTTCGGGACTCAAGAGACCCAGTACTTC.